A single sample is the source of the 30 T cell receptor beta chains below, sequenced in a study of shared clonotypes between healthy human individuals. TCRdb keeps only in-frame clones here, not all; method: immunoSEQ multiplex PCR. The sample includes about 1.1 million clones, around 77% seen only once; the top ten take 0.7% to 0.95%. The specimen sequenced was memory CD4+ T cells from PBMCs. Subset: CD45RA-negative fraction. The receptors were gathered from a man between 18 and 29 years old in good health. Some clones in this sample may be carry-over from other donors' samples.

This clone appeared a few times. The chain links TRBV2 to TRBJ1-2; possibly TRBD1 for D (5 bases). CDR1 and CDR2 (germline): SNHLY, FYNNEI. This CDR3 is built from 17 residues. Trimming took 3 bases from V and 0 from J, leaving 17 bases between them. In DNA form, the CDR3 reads TGTGCCAGCAGTGAGGGGCTCGCCCAGGGCTCTAACTATGGCTACACCTTC. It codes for CASSEGLAQGSNYGYTF.

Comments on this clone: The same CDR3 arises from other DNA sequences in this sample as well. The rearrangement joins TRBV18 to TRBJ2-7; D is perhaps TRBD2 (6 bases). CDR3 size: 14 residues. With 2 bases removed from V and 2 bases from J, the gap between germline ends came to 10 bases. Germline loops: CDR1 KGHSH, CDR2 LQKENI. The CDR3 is CASSPIGGTYEQYF. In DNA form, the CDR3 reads TGTGCCAGCTCACCAATTGGCGGGACCTACGAGCAGTACTTC. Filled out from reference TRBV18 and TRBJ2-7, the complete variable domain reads NAGVMQNPRHLVRRRGQEARLRCSPMKGHSHVYWYRQLPEEGLKFMVYLQKENIIDESGMPKERFSAEFPKEGPSILRIQQVVRGDSAAYFCASSPIGGTYEQYFGPGTRLTVT.

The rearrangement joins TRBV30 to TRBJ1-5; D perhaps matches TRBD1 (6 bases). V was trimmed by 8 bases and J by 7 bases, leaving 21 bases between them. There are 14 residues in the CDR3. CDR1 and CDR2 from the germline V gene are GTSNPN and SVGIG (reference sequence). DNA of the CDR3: TGTGCCCTCGACTTAGGGGGGTCTCAGCAGCCCCAGCATTTT. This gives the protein CALDLGGSQQPQHF.

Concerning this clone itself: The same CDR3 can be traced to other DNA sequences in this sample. The CDR3 DNA reads TGTGCCAGCAGTTCCGGGAGCAACACCGGGGAGCTGTTTTTT. As protein: CASSSGSNTGELFF. J is TRBJ2-2 and V is TRBV6-6; D might be TRBD2 (6 bases). V was shortened by 4 bases and J by 2 bases, with 8 bases between the two germline ends. This CDR3 contains 14 residues. Germline V gene data show CDR1 as MNHNY and CDR2 as SVGAGI (reference sequence).

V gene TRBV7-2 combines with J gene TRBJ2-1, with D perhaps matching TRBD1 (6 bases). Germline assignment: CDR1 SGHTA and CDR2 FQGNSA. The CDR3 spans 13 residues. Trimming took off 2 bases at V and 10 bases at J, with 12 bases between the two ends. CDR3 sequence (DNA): TGTGCCAGCAGCTTAAACAGGGTCTTCGAGCAGTTCTTC. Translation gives CASSLNRVFEQFF.

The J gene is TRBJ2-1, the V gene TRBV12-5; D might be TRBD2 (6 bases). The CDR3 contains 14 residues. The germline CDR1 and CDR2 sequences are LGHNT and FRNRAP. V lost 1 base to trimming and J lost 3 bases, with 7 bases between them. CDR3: CASGLAGVYNEQFF. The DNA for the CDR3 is TGTGCTAGTGGTTTGGCGGGAGTCTACAATGAGCAGTTCTTC. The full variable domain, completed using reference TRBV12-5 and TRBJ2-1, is DARVTQTPRHKVTEMGQEVTMRCQPILGHNTVFWYRQTMMQGLELLAYFRNRAPLDDSGMPKDRFSAEMPDATLATLKIQPSEPRDSAVYFCASGLAGVYNEQFFGPGTRLTVL.

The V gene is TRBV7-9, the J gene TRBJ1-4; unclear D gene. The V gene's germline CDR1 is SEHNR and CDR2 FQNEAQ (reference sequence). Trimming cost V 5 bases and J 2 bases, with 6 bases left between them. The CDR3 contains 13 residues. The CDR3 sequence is CASSLDTNEKLFF. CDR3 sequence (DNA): TGTGCCAGCAGCCTTGACACTAATGAAAAACTGTTTTTT.

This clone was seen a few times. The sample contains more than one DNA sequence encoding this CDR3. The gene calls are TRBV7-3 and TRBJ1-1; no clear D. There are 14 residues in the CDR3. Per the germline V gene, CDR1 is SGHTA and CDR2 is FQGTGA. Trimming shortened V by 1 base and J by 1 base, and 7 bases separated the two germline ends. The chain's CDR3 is CASSLSGRNTEAFF. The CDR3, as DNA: TGTGCCAGCAGCTTAAGTGGGCGGAACACTGAAGCTTTCTTT.

DNA of the CDR3: TGTGCCTGGGGGAGCCCAGGGGCACCCCTCCACTTT. This gives the protein CAWGSPGAPLHF. V gene TRBV30 combines with J gene TRBJ1-6, with a possible D match to TRBD1 (6 bases). Looked up from germline, CDR1 is GTSNPN and CDR2 is SVGIG (reference sequence). The CDR3 runs to 12 residues. The ends were cut back, 5 bases at V and 11 bases at J, with 13 bases in the middle.

The DNA of the CDR3 is TGTGCCAGCAGCGGACATGGAGGGCCGAGCACCGGGGAGCTGTTTTTT. Translating gives CASSGHGGPSTGELFF. V usage is TRBV5-4 and J usage is TRBJ2-2, with D possibly TRBD2 on 6 matching bases. Germline V gene data show CDR1 as SGHNT and CDR2 as YYREEE (reference sequence). Trimming cost V 4 bases and J 4 bases, with 17 bases left between them. The CDR3 has 16 residues. Filled out from reference TRBV5-4 and TRBJ2-2, the complete variable domain reads ETGVTQSPTHLIKTRGQQVTLRCSSQSGHNTVSWYQQALGQGPQFIFQYYREEENGRGNFPPRFSGLQFPNYSSELNVNALELDDSALYLCASSGHGGPSTGELFFGEGSRLTVL.

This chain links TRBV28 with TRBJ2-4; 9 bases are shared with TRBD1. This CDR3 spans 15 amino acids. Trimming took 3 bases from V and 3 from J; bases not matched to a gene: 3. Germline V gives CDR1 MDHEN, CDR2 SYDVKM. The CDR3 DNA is TGTGCCAGCAGTTTGACAGGGGGGGACAAAAACATTCAGTACTTC. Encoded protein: CASSLTGGDKNIQYF.

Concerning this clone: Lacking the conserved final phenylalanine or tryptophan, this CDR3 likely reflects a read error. CDR3 residues: CATSPLSAGANVLTL. CDR3 bases: TGTGCCACCAGCCCCCTGTCCGCCGGGGCCAACGTCCTGACTCTC. The chain is built from TRBV15 and TRBJ2-6; D is undetermined. This CDR3 is 15 amino acids long. V was cut by 5 bases and J by 4 bases, with 12 bases left in between. The germline CDR1 and CDR2 sequences are LNHNV and YYDKDF (reference sequence).

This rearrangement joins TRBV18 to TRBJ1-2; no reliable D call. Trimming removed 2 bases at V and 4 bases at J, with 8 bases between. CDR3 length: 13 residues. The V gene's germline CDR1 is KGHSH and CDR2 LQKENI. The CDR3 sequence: CASSPENSYGYTF. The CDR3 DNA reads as TGTGCCAGCTCACCAGAAAATTCCTATGGCTACACCTTC.

The CDR3 spells CASSLDLTTDTQYF. Written as DNA, the CDR3 is TGCGCCAGCAGCTTGGACCTTACCACAGATACGCAGTATTTT. The chain combines TRBV5-1 with TRBJ2-3; the D is unclear. Germline V gene sequence: CDR1 SGHRS, CDR2 YFSETQ. CDR3 length: 14 residues. With 0 bases removed from V and 2 bases from J, the gap between germline ends came to 7 bases.

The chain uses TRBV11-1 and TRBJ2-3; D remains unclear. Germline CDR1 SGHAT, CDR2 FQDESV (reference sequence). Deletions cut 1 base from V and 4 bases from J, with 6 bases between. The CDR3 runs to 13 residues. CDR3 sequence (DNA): TGTGCCAGCAGCTTAGGTGGACCAGATACGCAGTATTTT. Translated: CASSLGGPDTQYF.

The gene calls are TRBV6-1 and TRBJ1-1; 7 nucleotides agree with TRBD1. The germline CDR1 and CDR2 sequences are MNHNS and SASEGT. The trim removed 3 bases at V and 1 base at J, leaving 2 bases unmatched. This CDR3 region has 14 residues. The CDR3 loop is CASSEQGGNTEAFF. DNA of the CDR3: TGTGCCAGCAGTGAGCAGGGGGGGAACACTGAAGCTTTCTTT.

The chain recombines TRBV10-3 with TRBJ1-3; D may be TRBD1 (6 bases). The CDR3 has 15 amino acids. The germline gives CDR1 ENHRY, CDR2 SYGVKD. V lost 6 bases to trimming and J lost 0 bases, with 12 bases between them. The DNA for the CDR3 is TGTGCCATCAGCCCGGACAGTAGCTCTGGAAACACCATATATTTT. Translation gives CAISPDSSSGNTIYF.

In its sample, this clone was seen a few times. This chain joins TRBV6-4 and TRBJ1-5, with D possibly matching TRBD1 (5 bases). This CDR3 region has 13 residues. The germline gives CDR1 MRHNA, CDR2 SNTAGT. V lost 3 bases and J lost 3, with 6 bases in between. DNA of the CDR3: TGTGCCAGCAGTGAACAGGTCAATCAGCCCCAGCATTTT. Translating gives CASSEQVNQPQHF.

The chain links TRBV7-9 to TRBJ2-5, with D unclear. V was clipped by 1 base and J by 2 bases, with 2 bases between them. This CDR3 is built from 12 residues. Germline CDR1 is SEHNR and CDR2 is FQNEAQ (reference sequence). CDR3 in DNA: TGTGCCAGCAGCTTAGTTCAAGAGACCCAGTACTTC. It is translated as CASSLVQETQYF.

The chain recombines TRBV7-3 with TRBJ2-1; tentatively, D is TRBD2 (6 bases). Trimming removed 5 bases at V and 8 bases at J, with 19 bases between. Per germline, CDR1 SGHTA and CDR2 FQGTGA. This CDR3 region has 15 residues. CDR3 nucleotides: TGTGCCAGCAGCCCCAGTCTAGCGAATTTCCATGAGCAGTTCTTC. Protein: CASSPSLANFHEQFF.

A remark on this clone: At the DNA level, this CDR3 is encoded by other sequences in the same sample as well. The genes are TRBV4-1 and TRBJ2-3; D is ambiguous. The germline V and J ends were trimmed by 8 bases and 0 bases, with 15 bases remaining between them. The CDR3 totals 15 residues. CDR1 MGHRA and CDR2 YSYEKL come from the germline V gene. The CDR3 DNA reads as TGCGCCAGCTCCCAGGTAGGCGCTAGCACAGATACGCAGTATTTT. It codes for CASSQVGASTDTQYF.

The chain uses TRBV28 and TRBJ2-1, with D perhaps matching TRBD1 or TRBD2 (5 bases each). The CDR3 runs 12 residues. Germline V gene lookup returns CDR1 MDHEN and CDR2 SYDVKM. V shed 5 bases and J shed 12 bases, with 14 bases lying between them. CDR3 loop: CASSRSGRTQFF. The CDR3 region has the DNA TGTGCCAGCAGTCGATCGGGACGCACGCAGTTCTTC. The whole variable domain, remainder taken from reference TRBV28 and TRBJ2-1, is DVKVTQSSRYLVKRTGEKVFLECVQDMDHENMFWYRQDPGLGLRLIYFSYDVKMKEKGDIPEGYSVSREKKERFSLILESASTNQTSMYLCASSRSGRTQFFGPGTRLTVL.

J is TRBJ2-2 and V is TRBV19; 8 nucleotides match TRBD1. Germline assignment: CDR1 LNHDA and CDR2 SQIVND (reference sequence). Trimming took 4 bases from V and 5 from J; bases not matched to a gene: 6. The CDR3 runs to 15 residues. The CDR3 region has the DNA TGTGCCAGTAGTACAGGACAGGGAGGAACCGGGGAGCTGTTTTTT. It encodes CASSTGQGGTGELFF.

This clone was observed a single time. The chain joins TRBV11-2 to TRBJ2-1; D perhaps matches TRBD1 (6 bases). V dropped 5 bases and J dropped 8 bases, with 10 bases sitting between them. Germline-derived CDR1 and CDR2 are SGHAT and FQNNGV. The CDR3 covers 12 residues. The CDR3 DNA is TGTGCCAGCAGCCCCACAGGGTATGAGCAGTTCTTC. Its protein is CASSPTGYEQFF.

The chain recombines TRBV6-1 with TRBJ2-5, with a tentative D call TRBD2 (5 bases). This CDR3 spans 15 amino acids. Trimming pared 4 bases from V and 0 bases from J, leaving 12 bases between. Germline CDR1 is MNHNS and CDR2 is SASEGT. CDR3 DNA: TGTGCCAGCAGTGCCGGAGTCGGGAACCAAGAGACCCAGTACTTC. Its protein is CASSAGVGNQETQYF.

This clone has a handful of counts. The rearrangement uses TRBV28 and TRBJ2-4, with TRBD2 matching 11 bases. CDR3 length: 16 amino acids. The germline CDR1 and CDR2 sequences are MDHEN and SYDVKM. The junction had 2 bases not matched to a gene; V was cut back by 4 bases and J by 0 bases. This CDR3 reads CASSSLAGGAKNIQYF. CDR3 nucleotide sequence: TGTGCCAGCAGTTCCCTAGCGGGGGGAGCCAAAAACATTCAGTACTTC.

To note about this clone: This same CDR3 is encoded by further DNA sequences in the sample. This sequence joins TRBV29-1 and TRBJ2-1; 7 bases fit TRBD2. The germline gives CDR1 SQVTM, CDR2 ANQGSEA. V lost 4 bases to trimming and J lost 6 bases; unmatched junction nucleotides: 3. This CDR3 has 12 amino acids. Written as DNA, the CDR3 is TGCAGCGTTGGCGGCGGGGGCAATGAGCAGTTCTTC. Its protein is CSVGGGGNEQFF.

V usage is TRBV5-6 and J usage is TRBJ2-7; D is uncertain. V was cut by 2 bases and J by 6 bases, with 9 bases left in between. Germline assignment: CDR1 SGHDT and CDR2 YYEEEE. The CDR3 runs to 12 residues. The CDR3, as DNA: TGTGCCAGCAGCTTATGGACGGGCGAGCAGTACTTC. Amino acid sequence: CASSLWTGEQYF.

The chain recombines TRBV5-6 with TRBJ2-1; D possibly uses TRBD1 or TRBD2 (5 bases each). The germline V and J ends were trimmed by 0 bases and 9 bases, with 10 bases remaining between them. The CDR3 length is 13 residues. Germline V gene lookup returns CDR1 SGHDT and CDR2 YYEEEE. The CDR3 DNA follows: TGTGCCAGCAGCTTGGCACCGGGACGTGAGCAGTTCTTC. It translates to CASSLAPGREQFF.

CDR3 bases: TGTGCCAGCAGCAGCGACAGCAGCTCCTACAATGAGCAGTTCTTC. This codes for CASSSDSSSYNEQFF. The chain links TRBV2 to TRBJ2-1, with D perhaps TRBD1 (5 bases). Trimming removed 6 bases from V and 0 bases from J, with 12 bases in between. CDR1 and CDR2 from the germline V gene are SNHLY and FYNNEI. The CDR3 loop spans 15 amino acids.